A single sample is the source of the 6 T cell receptor beta chains below, sequenced in a study of T cells after yellow fever vaccination. TCRdb re-called the 5' RACE reads through MiXCR, storing one row per CDR3 protein. Among 150,000 or so distinct CDR3 sequences, roughly 8.8% were seen once, and the ten largest hold roughly 33%. Material: CD8+ T cells sorted from PBMCs, obtained 45 days after the yellow fever booster vaccination. The receptors derive from a man in his late teens or twenties who received the YFV17D yellow fever vaccine.

The rearrangement links TRBV4-3 to TRBJ2-7; no clear D gene. Trimming left V 2 bases short and J 2 bases short, with 13 bases between. CDR1 is LGHNA and CDR2 is YSLEER in the germline V gene. CDR3 size: 15 residues. CDR3 in DNA: TGCGCCAGCAGCCAAACAACGGCTCCAACCTACGAGCAGTACTTC. This sequence encodes CASSQTTAPTYEQYF.

V gene TRBV3-1 combines with J gene TRBJ2-5, with TRBD2 identical over 14 bases. Germline CDR1 reads LGHDT; CDR2 reads YNNKEL (reference sequence). With V trimmed by 4 bases and J by 4 bases, 5 bases remained unmatched. This CDR3 has 16 amino acids. CDR3 in DNA: TGTGCCAGCAGCCTTATGACTAGCGGGGGGGCAGAGACCCAGTACTTC. It codes for CASSLMTSGGAETQYF.

This clonotype was picked up many times. This sequence joins TRBV19 and TRBJ2-3; a weak D match, TRBD2 (6 bases). Per the germline V gene, CDR1 is LNHDA and CDR2 is SQIVND (reference sequence). CDR3 size: 15 residues. V shed 6 bases and J shed 1 base, with 14 bases lying between them. CDR3 nucleotide sequence: TGTGCCAGTAGCCTGGCGGGGAGAGGCACAGATACGCAGTATTTT. The encoded protein is CASSLAGRGTDTQYF.

This clonotype was seen a handful of times. The CDR3: CASSFTGANTEAFF. For the CDR3, the DNA is TGCGCCAGCAGCTTTACCGGGGCGAACACTGAAGCTTTCTTT. The chain carries TRBV5-1 and TRBJ1-1, with D possibly being TRBD1 (5 bases). The CDR3 contains 14 residues. V was shortened by 2 bases and J by 1 base, with 9 bases between the two germline ends. Germline V gene sequence: CDR1 SGHRS, CDR2 YFSETQ.

J is TRBJ2-1 and V is TRBV20-1; D call uncertain. Germline CDR1 reads DFQATT; CDR2 reads SNEGSKA (reference sequence). The CDR3 runs 13 residues. Trimming cost V 2 bases and J 7 bases, with 12 bases left between them. CDR3 region: CSARTLGRNEQFF. CDR3 bases: TGCAGTGCTAGAACCCTGGGAAGGAATGAGCAGTTCTTC.

The chain couples TRBV6-5 to TRBJ2-5; TRBD2 agrees at 9 bases. J was trimmed by 1 base and V by 4 bases; bases with no gene match: 7. The CDR3 has 16 residues. Germline CDR1 reads MNHEY; CDR2 reads SVGAGI. The CDR3 loop is CASSWGVAGAQETQYF. CDR3 DNA: TGTGCCAGCAGTTGGGGGGTAGCGGGGGCCCAAGAGACCCAGTACTTC.